This entry describes one T cell receptor (beta chain). The data originate from a study of blood T cell repertoires in COVID-19. Turning to the study itself: Some COVID-19 samples were acute and others convalescent; all came from the United States, Italy and Spain.

Assay used: immunoSEQ multiplex PCR; TCRdb lists only in-frame clones, some missing. The data contain roughly 150,000 clones, 80% to 90% of them singletons. Trimming took 5 bases from V and 8 from J, leaving 12 bases between them. Germline values: CDR1 SGHTA, CDR2 FQGNSA. The CDR3 spans 13 residues. This receptor was taken from a man between 18 and 29 years old with COVID-19, enrolled during active disease. Sequencing input: peripheral blood. V usage is TRBV7-2 and J usage is TRBJ1-4; tentative D call: TRBD1 (5 bases). The CDR3 protein is CASSQGQGEKLFF. The CDR3 coding sequence is TGTGCCAGCAGCCAGGGCCAGGGCGAAAAACTGTTTTTT.